Given below is one T cell receptor (beta chain) in context. The clone's antigen remains unknown. Base qualities are not recorded, but no much larger clone differs from it by a single base. Participants in the prospective study were aged roughly 18 to 90 years, lived in some 24 United States geographic areas, and enrolled through a virtual design. In the prospective study, cohorts were assigned on the basis of participant-reported clinical history obtained from a screening survey and a study questionnaire. Recovered participants in ImmuneRACE Cohort 3 were defined as having two consecutive negative NP/OP PCR tests, clearance from a healthcare professional, or resolution of symptoms. In the prospective study, whole blood, serum and a nasopharyngeal or oropharyngeal swab were collected from each participant by mobile phlebotomists. Participants in the prospective study had the option to provide additional blood draws and questionnaires over a 2-month period. Before DNA extraction, prospective study blood samples were shipped either frozen or at room temperature.

The record originates from a study of blood T cell repertoires in COVID-19 (dated by TCRdb to the early 2020s). General notes on the study: Samples covering the acute and convalescent phases of COVID-19 were provided by collaborators in the United States, Italy and Spain. The material from the prospective study consisted of cDNA or gDNA derived from T cells, B-cell-depleted T cells, or PBMCs. Subjects who had been exposed to COVID-19, were actively infected with it, or had recovered from it provided the deeply sampled blood TCRbeta repertoires that made up the dataset. The repertoires were made available in a free public database intended to serve as a resource for research on the immune response to SARS-CoV-2. Samples came from the ongoing ImmuneRACE study (first 160 participants) plus 1,254 subjects from 6 global collaborators. Sample metadata almost always included a de-identified subject ID, COVID-19 status, age in years and sex. Where HLA class I and class II types were available, the types were taken from metadata supplied by the sample provider, not from assay-based typing. On the study overall, not on this receptor specifically: Clinical and demographic metadata were provided uncurated, with the amount varying by source and participant.

Cut back by 0 bases and 4 bases, the V and J ends lie 12 bases apart. The germline V gene (reference sequence) provides CDR1 LNHNV and CDR2 YYDKDF. The CDR3 spans 15 residues, from the cysteine through the phenylalanine. Only the CDR3 region is kept as DNA, spanning 45 bases read in frame from base 1. TCRbeta CDR3 regions were amplified from genomic DNA using the immunoSEQ Assay, a bias-controlled multiplex PCR. The published analysis was carried out like this. The number of nucleated cells in each sample was estimated from the amplification of reference gene primers within the assay. To quantify the absolute abundance of each unique TCRbeta CDR3 rearrangement, sequence reads were collapsed and filtered. For each sample, productive Simpson clonality was calculated by taking the square root of Simpson's diversity index across productive rearrangements. TCRdb re-hosts the immuneACCESS table, in-frame sequences only. Its copies lack some clones; in the studies checked, an unresolved V gene accounts for under half of them, and the cause for the rest is not known. V, J and clone size reflect that table, while D and trimming were determined from the DNA. Counted in this sample were over 200,000 clones; 70% to 90% of them appeared once. Jointly, the top ten make up around 9% of the sample.

The chain employs TRBV15 and TRBJ1-2; a weak D assignment points to TRBD1 (5 bases agree). The sequence was collected from a man aged 40-49 years who had recovered from COVID-19. Sequencing was carried out using PBMCs or T cells enriched from blood (not recorded which). This receptor carries the CDR3 CATSRDRGLGYGYTF. The nucleotide sequence reads as follows: TGTGCCACCAGCAGAGATAGGGGCCTGGGCTATGGCTACACCTTC.